Each of the 21 T cell receptor beta chains below was sequenced from the same sample in a study of blood T cell repertoires in COVID-19. Some clones are missing from TCRdb's copy, which holds only in-frame ones; the method was immunoSEQ multiplex PCR. The sample carries more than 100,000 clones, roughly 90% recorded once. The sequenced sample consisted of peripheral blood. The receptors come from a man between 65 and 85 years old with active COVID-19.

The rearrangement joins TRBV7-2 to TRBJ1-3, with a weak D call TRBD1 (5 bases). V was shortened by 2 bases and J by 2 bases, with 10 bases between the two germline ends. Per germline, CDR1 SGHTA and CDR2 FQGNSA. This CDR3 has 15 amino acids. The chain's CDR3 is CASSLRRGAGNTIYF. For the CDR3, the DNA is TGTGCCAGCAGCTTACGAAGGGGCGCTGGAAACACCATATATTTT.

This clone was observed once. This sequence joins TRBV24-1 and TRBJ2-3; TRBD2 matches at 16 bases. This CDR3 region has 15 residues. V was pared by 5 bases and J by 15 bases, with 10 bases of the junction left unmatched. The germline V gene encodes CDR1 KGHDR and CDR2 SFDVKD. The CDR3 region has the DNA TGTGCCACCAGTGGGGCCGGGACTAGCGGGAGGGCCATCTATTTT. Protein product: CATSGAGTSGRAIYF.

V gene TRBV27 combines with J gene TRBJ2-1; 8 nucleotides align to TRBD2. V dropped 2 bases and J dropped 6; count of bases not matched to a gene: 12. The CDR3 extends over 17 amino acids. Per germline, CDR1 MNHEY and CDR2 SMNVEV (reference sequence). CDR3 region: CASSLRPGLAGTNEQFF. The CDR3 DNA reads TGTGCCAGCAGTTTACGGCCCGGACTAGCTGGTACCAATGAGCAGTTCTTC.

The V gene is TRBV11-2, the J gene TRBJ2-7, with 7 nucleotides matching TRBD2. With V trimmed by 2 bases and J by 0 bases, 4 bases remained unmatched. Germline CDR1 is SGHAT and CDR2 is FQNNGV. The CDR3 length is 15 residues. CDR3 protein: CASSLTSASSYEQYF. Here the CDR3 DNA reads TGTGCCAGCAGCTTAACTAGCGCCAGCTCCTACGAGCAGTACTTC.

V and J are TRBV18 and TRBJ1-2; 8 bases are a match to TRBD1. The CDR3 loop spans 14 amino acids. V shed 4 bases and J 5 bases; nucleotides not matched to a gene: 6. Germline V gene lookup returns CDR1 KGHSH and CDR2 LQKENI. The CDR3 nucleotides are TGTGCCAGCTCACAGGACAGGGACGCGTATGGCTACACCTTC. It codes for CASSQDRDAYGYTF.

The rearrangement uses TRBV10-1 and TRBJ1-6, with TRBD1 matching 7 bases. Germline V CDR1 and CDR2: WNHNN, SYGVQD (reference sequence). The V and J ends lost 0 bases and 9 bases, in that order; junction bases with no gene match: 5. The CDR3 spans 15 residues. The CDR3 nucleotides read TGCGCCAGCAGTGAGTCCTACAGGGGAAGTTCACCCCTCCACTTT. It translates to CASSESYRGSSPLHF.

The J gene is TRBJ2-3, the V gene TRBV14, with 10 bases identical to TRBD2. J gave up 5 bases and V 1 base, and 9 bases lay outside the gene matches. The CDR3 spans 17 residues. The germline V gene encodes CDR1 SGHDN and CDR2 FVKESK. The CDR3 region is CASSQAARLAGVDTQYF. CDR3 bases: TGTGCCAGCAGCCAAGCGGCCCGGCTAGCGGGAGTAGATACGCAGTATTTT.

This clone has only a few counts. This chain links TRBV4-2 with TRBJ2-7; D is possibly TRBD2 (6 bases). CDR1 is LGHNA, CDR2 YNFKEQ, per germline. CDR3 length equals 13 residues. Trimming pared 1 base from V and 5 bases from J, leaving 9 bases between. The CDR3 spells CASSQGRLDEQYF. For the CDR3, the DNA is TGTGCCAGCAGCCAAGGCCGACTAGACGAGCAGTACTTC.

The genes are TRBV27 and TRBJ2-7; 11 bases match TRBD2. Germline V gives CDR1 MNHEY, CDR2 SMNVEV (reference sequence). This CDR3 region has 15 residues. The V gene end was trimmed by 1 base and the J gene end by 5 bases; junction bases not matched to a gene: 4. CDR3 loop: CASSLWAGLADEQYF. CDR3 nucleotides: TGTGCCAGCAGTTTATGGGCGGGACTAGCGGACGAGCAGTACTTC.

V and J are TRBV18 and TRBJ1-1; D remains ambiguous. The CDR3 totals 12 residues. From germline, CDR1 is KGHSH and CDR2 LQKENI. Trimming pared 6 bases from V and 1 base from J, leaving 6 bases between. CDR3 sequence reads: CASSSGNTEAFF. The CDR3 DNA sequence: TGTGCCAGCTCCTCGGGGAACACTGAAGCTTTCTTT.

The V and J genes are TRBV3-1 (or the pseudogene TRBV3-2) and TRBJ1-1; D is unclear. Trimming removed 2 bases from V and 0 bases from J, with 10 bases in between. The CDR3 length is 15 residues. The germline V gene encodes CDR1 LGHDT and CDR2 YNNKEL (reference sequence). Here the CDR3 DNA reads TGTGCCAGCAGCCAACACCGGGGTTTGAACACTGAAGCTTTCTTT. Amino acids: CASSQHRGLNTEAFF.

CDR3 in amino acids: CASSSDSGTVSYTGELFF. CDR3 sequence (DNA): TGTGCCAGCAGCTCAGACTCTGGGACAGTCAGTTACACCGGGGAGCTGTTTTTT. The rearrangement uses TRBV27 and TRBJ2-2, with 7 bases identical to TRBD1. V lost 6 bases to trimming and J lost 3 bases; unmatched junction nucleotides: 16. CDR1 and CDR2 (germline): MNHEY, SMNVEV (reference sequence). This CDR3 is built from 18 residues.

This chain links TRBV27 with TRBJ1-2; TRBD1 might be the D (5 bases). The CDR3 extends over 13 amino acids. CDR1 is MNHEY, CDR2 SMNVEV, per germline (reference sequence). Trimming removed 5 bases at V and 8 bases at J, with 15 bases between. The CDR3 sequence is CASSPGGRSGYTF. CDR3 nucleotides: TGTGCCAGCAGTCCGGGGGGAAGAAGCGGCTACACCTTC.

The rearrangement joins TRBV19 to TRBJ2-1; 7 bases are shared with TRBD2. CDR3 length: 16 residues. V lost 5 bases and J lost 6; bases outside the gene matches: 13. The V gene's germline CDR1 is LNHDA and CDR2 SQIVND (reference sequence). The CDR3 sequence is CASSAREGRAGNEQFF. CDR3 sequence (DNA): TGTGCCAGTAGTGCGAGGGAGGGCCGGGCCGGCAATGAGCAGTTCTTC.

J is TRBJ1-3 and V is TRBV6-5; D ambiguous. V was clipped by 5 bases and J by 3 bases, with 14 bases between them. This CDR3 contains 15 residues. The germline V gene has CDR1 MNHEY and CDR2 SVGAGI. The CDR3 nucleotides are TGTGCCAGCAGTACCATCAGAGGGTTTGGAAACACCATATATTTT. The encoded protein is CASSTIRGFGNTIYF.

The V call is TRBV11-1, the J call TRBJ2-5, with 7 bases that match TRBD1. Germline CDR1 and CDR2: SGHAT and FQDESV (reference sequence). This CDR3 is 12 amino acids long. J was trimmed by 5 bases and V by 7 bases; bases with no gene match: 4. CDR3 DNA sequence: TGTGCCAGCAAGGGGGCGCGGGAGACCCAGTACTTC. Its translation is CASKGARETQYF.

A note on this clone: This sample also contains other DNA sequences that code for the same CDR3. This chain joins TRBV24-1 and TRBJ2-1; 8 bases are shared with TRBD2. J lost 1 base, V lost 7 bases, and 2 bases had no gene match. This CDR3 is built from 14 residues. Germline V gene lookup returns CDR1 KGHDR and CDR2 SFDVKD. The CDR3 region is CATSGGGSYNEQFF. In nucleotides, the CDR3 is TGTGCCACCAGCGGGGGGGGATCCTACAATGAGCAGTTCTTC.

The rearrangement uses TRBV3-1 (or the pseudogene TRBV3-2) and TRBJ2-5; D gene uncertain. CDR1 LGHDT and CDR2 YNNKEL come from the germline V gene (reference sequence). This CDR3 is built from 12 residues. V was clipped by 3 bases and J by 2 bases, with 4 bases between them. The CDR3 spells CASSHLQETQYF. CDR3 bases: TGTGCCAGCAGCCACCTTCAAGAGACCCAGTACTTC.

The rearrangement uses TRBV5-1 and TRBJ2-5; TRBD1 agrees at 7 bases. J gave up 1 base and V 10 bases, and 7 bases lay outside the gene matches. This CDR3 has 13 residues. CDR1 SGHRS and CDR2 YFSETQ come from the germline V gene. The CDR3 bases are TGCGCCTCCAGGGGACAGATCCAAGAGACCCAGTACTTC. Its translation: CASRGQIQETQYF.

V and J are TRBV2 and TRBJ1-5; tentative D call: TRBD1 (6 bases). Germline values: CDR1 SNHLY, CDR2 FYNNEI. This CDR3 is 15 amino acids long. The germline V and J ends were trimmed by 2 bases and 2 bases, with 10 bases remaining between them. CDR3 DNA sequence: TGTGCCAGCAGTGAACAGGGGTTGGGCAATCAGCCCCAGCATTTT. Its protein is CASSEQGLGNQPQHF. Based on the CDR3 plus reference TRBV2 and TRBJ1-5, the full variable domain is EPEVTQTPSHQVTQMGQEVILRCVPISNHLYFYWYRQILGQKVEFLVSFYNNEISEKSEIFDDQFSVERPDGSNFTLKIRSTKLEDSAMYFCASSEQGLGNQPQHFGDGTRLSIL.

The rearrangement links TRBV19 to TRBJ2-1; D is ambiguous. The CDR3 consists of 17 residues. V was pared by 6 bases and J by 4 bases, with 22 bases between. The V gene's germline CDR1 is LNHDA and CDR2 SQIVND (reference sequence). CDR3 coding DNA: TGTGCCAGTAGCCCCGCCGGAGTCCCGTCCGTTTACAATGAGCAGTTCTTC. As protein: CASSPAGVPSVYNEQFF.